This T cell receptor beta chain was observed in a study of regulatory T cells. General study results and limits: In patients, unique TRB V-J pairs were restricted and V/J usage skewed, especially in Tregs. Hydrophobic residues at CDR3 positions 6 and 7 were enriched in conventional CD4+ T cells of CD3G-deficient patients.

For this clone: What it binds is not known.

Amplification used 52 TRBV primers and 13 TRBJ primers. The assay was immunoSEQ multiplex PCR, and TCRdb's table has in-frame clones only and misses some. Among tens of thousands of clones listed, about nine tenths were seen once. All CD3G-deficient patients showed autoimmunity, more severe in two. Regulatory (CD25-high CD127-low) and conventional (CD25-low CD127-high) CD4+ T cells were sorted separately. V lost 1 base and J 1 base, leaving 7 bases between the germline ends. Germline values: CDR1 MNHNS, CDR2 SASEGT. This CDR3 is 14 amino acids long. The rearrangement uses TRBV6-1 and TRBJ1-2; D is unresolved. Sequenced input: conventional CD4+ T cells sorted from blood. The clonotype was recovered from a person aged 18 to 35 with CD3G deficiency. This CDR3 is CASSEDLLNYGYTF. The DNA of the CDR3 is TGTGCCAGCAGTGAAGATCTTCTTAACTATGGCTACACCTTC.